Detailed here is one TCR beta chain. Authors' data handling: Amplification from reference gene primers served as the basis for estimated nucleated cell counts. Here immunoSEQ multiplex PCR was the method, and the copy in TCRdb shows in-frame clones only, minus some. Clonal size and the V and J genes are those of that table, whereas D and trimming came from the DNA. The sample holds 81,000 or so clones, 80% to 90% seen once. The data derive from a study of blood T cell repertoires in COVID-19. Whole-study context: Both acute and convalescent COVID-19 samples were obtained from the United States, Italy and Spain. T cells, B-cell-depleted T cells, or PBMCs supplied cDNA or gDNA.

The J segment lost 2 bases and the V segment lost 6 bases, leaving 8 bases of the junction unmatched. Germline values: CDR1 KGHSH, CDR2 LQKENI. The CDR3 spans 15 residues. The rearrangement uses TRBV18 and TRBJ2-7; 9 bases are a match to TRBD1. The TCR sequence derives from a human donor in a cohort sampled during active COVID-19. The sample was peripheral blood. Here the CDR3 reads CASSLGTGTPYEQYF. CDR3 DNA sequence: TGTGCCAGCTCCCTAGGGACAGGGACTCCCTACGAGCAGTACTTC.